Presented here are 20 T cell receptor beta chains from one specimen sequenced in a study of T cells in Graves' hyperthyroidism and ophthalmopathy. From RNA transcripts, TCR beta CDR3 regions were amplified. When the TCR CDR3 underwent first-round RT-PCR, the HTBI primer set was used. TCRdb reprocessed the multiplex PCR reads with MiXCR, giving one entry per CDR3 protein. In the table there are 300,000 to 450,000 distinct CDR3 sequences, about 15% of which are singletons. The material sequenced was blood. The receptor source for this set is an older woman with Graves' hyperthyroidism.

Many counts were recorded for this clonotype. This rearrangement joins TRBV20-1 to TRBJ2-3; tentatively, D is TRBD1 (5 bases). This CDR3 spans 14 amino acids. Trimming left V 2 bases short and J 0 bases short, with 9 bases between. Germline V gene sequence: CDR1 DFQATT, CDR2 SNEGSKA (reference sequence). CDR3 loop: CSARSRASTDTQYF. As DNA, the CDR3 is TGCAGTGCTAGAAGCAGGGCTAGCACAGATACGCAGTATTTT.

The sample holds many counts of this clonotype. The CDR3 sequence: CASSIGREMNTEAFF. Written as DNA, the CDR3 is TGTGCCAGTAGTATTGGGAGGGAGATGAACACTGAAGCTTTCTTT. The chain links TRBV19 to TRBJ1-1, with D unresolved. The CDR3 runs 15 residues. The V gene's germline CDR1 is LNHDA and CDR2 SQIVND (reference sequence). V was shortened by 3 bases and J by 0 bases, with 11 bases between the two germline ends.

This clonotype was recorded at least ten times. The gene calls are TRBV7-9 and TRBJ1-1, with unresolved D. Trimming pared 6 bases from V and 1 base from J, leaving 15 bases between. The CDR3 has 15 amino acids. In germline, CDR1 is SEHNR, CDR2 FQNEAQ (reference sequence). CDR3 nucleotides: TGTGCCAGCAGTTCGTCGGGCTTTCGGAACACTGAAGCTTTCTTT. It encodes CASSSSGFRNTEAFF.

This rearrangement joins TRBV25-1 to TRBJ2-7, with D possibly matching TRBD1 (6 bases). Germline CDR1 and CDR2: MGHDK and SYGVNS. V was trimmed by 3 bases and J by 6 bases, leaving 15 bases between them. This CDR3 is built from 14 residues. CDR3 bases: TGTGCCAGCAGTGATCCCCGCAGGGGCGGCGAGCAGTACTTC. Translation gives CASSDPRRGGEQYF.

The V gene is TRBV7-9, the J gene TRBJ1-1, with D possibly TRBD1 on 5 matching bases. Per germline, CDR1 SEHNR and CDR2 FQNEAQ (reference sequence). The CDR3 extends over 10 amino acids. The V end was cut by 11 bases, the J end by 7 bases, with 11 bases between. The CDR3 DNA sequence: TGTGCCGGGGGGGGGGATGAAGCTTTCTTT. It is translated as CAGGGDEAFF. Together with reference TRBV7-9 and TRBJ1-1, the CDR3 gives the full variable domain: DTGVSQNPRHKITKRGQNVTFRCDPISEHNRLYWYRQTLGQGPEFLTYFQNEAQLEKSRLLSDRFSAERPKGSFSTLEIQRTEQGDSAMYLCAGGGDEAFFGQGTRLTVV.

This clonotype was counted at least ten times. This chain joins TRBV20-1 and TRBJ2-5, with 7 bases matching TRBD2. The CDR3 sequence is 13 residues long. Germline V CDR1 and CDR2: DFQATT, SNEGSKA (reference sequence). Losses at the gene ends were 5 bases for V and 4 bases for J; bases not matched to a gene: 7. The CDR3 DNA is TGCAGTGCTGGACGTGGGGGGGTAGAGACCCAGTACTTC. The encoded protein is CSAGRGGVETQYF.

The V and J genes are TRBV11-2 and TRBJ2-3, with 11 bases matching TRBD2. V lost 5 bases and J lost 2; bases outside the gene matches: 6. Germline CDR1 and CDR2: SGHAT and FQNNGV. This CDR3 comprises 16 residues. The chain's CDR3 is CASSTRTSGFTDTQYF. For the CDR3, the DNA is TGTGCCAGCAGCACGAGGACTAGCGGGTTCACAGATACGCAGTATTTT.

Many counts were recorded for this clonotype. The chain couples TRBV18 to TRBJ2-1; 11 nucleotides align to TRBD1. The V segment lost 5 bases and the J segment 4 bases; nucleotides outside the gene matches: 4. CDR3 length: 15 amino acids. Germline V lookup: CDR1 KGHSH, CDR2 LQKENI. The CDR3 DNA follows: TGTGCCAGCTCATCGGACAGGGGGCCTTACAATGAGCAGTTCTTC. Its protein product is CASSSDRGPYNEQFF.

In its sample, this clonotype was seen a few times. The V and J genes are TRBV5-4 and TRBJ2-5, with D unresolved. CDR1 and CDR2 from the germline V gene are SGHNT and YYREEE (reference sequence). This CDR3 region has 14 residues. The V end was cut by 0 bases, the J end by 5 bases, with 11 bases between. The CDR3 region is CASSLGPEVETQYF. Here the CDR3 DNA reads TGTGCCAGCAGCTTGGGCCCGGAAGTGGAGACCCAGTACTTC.

V usage is TRBV24-1 and J usage is TRBJ2-1; 9 bases match TRBD2. The CDR3 contains 16 residues. CDR1 KGHDR and CDR2 SFDVKD come from the germline V gene. Unmatched junction bases numbered 3, after V lost 4 bases and J lost 0 bases. CDR3: CATSDPTSGSYNEQFF. The CDR3 region has the DNA TGTGCCACCAGTGACCCGACTAGCGGCTCCTACAATGAGCAGTTCTTC.

There are many counts of this clonotype. The chain employs TRBV5-5 and TRBJ1-4; unclear D gene. The CDR3 extends over 14 amino acids. Trimming shortened V by 4 bases and J by 0 bases, and 7 bases separated the two germline ends. Germline V gene data show CDR1 as SGHKS and CDR2 as YYEKEE (reference sequence). The chain's CDR3 is CASSQTTTNEKLFF. DNA of the CDR3: TGTGCCAGCAGCCAGACAACAACTAATGAAAAACTGTTTTTT.

This clonotype was seen at least ten times. This chain links TRBV7-2 with TRBJ2-1; 10 nucleotides align to TRBD1. J was trimmed by 10 bases and V by 6 bases; bases with no gene match: 0. Germline CDR1 and CDR2: SGHTA and FQGNSA. This CDR3 is 11 amino acids long. CDR3 sequence reads: CASRGQGEQFF. CDR3 DNA: TGTGCCAGCAGGGGACAGGGGGAGCAGTTCTTC.

Note on this clonotype: This may come from a read error, since a much larger clone is one base off. The chain links TRBV27 to TRBJ2-7; 8 positions match TRBD1. This CDR3 region has 12 residues. Per the germline V gene, CDR1 is MNHEY and CDR2 is SMNVEV (reference sequence). The V and J ends lost 8 bases and 9 bases, in that order; junction bases with no gene match: 9. Here the CDR3 DNA reads TGTGCCAGCGGCTGGACAGGGCCCGGGCAGTACTTC. Its translation: CASGWTGPGQYF.

This clonotype occurred many times. The CDR3 DNA reads as TGCAGTGCTAGAGATCGACGGAATCACAATGAGCAGTTCTTC. Translating gives CSARDRRNHNEQFF. The J gene is TRBJ2-1, the V gene TRBV20-1; no definite D call. Per the germline V gene, CDR1 is DFQATT and CDR2 is SNEGSKA (reference sequence). Trimming took off 0 bases at V and 5 bases at J, with 11 bases between the two ends. The CDR3 loop spans 14 amino acids.

This clonotype turned up a few times. The rearrangement joins TRBV5-1 to TRBJ2-3; TRBD2 matches 10 bases. From germline, CDR1 is SGHRS and CDR2 YFSETQ. Germline trimming cut 1 base from V and 3 bases from J; bases unmatched to any gene: 5. The length of the CDR3 is 16 residues. The CDR3 sequence is CASSLWLAGDTDTQYF. In DNA form, the CDR3 reads TGCGCCAGCAGCTTGTGGCTAGCGGGAGATACAGATACGCAGTATTTT. Based on the CDR3 plus reference TRBV5-1 and TRBJ2-3, the full variable domain is KAGVTQTPRYLIKTRGQQVTLSCSPISGHRSVSWYQQTPGQGLQFLFEYFSETQRNKGNFPGRFSGRQFSNSRSEMNVSTLELGDSALYLCASSLWLAGDTDTQYFGPGTRLTVL.

This clonotype was seen at least ten times. The gene calls are TRBV11-2 and TRBJ2-1, with unresolved D. Germline V gives CDR1 SGHAT, CDR2 FQNNGV. CDR3 length: 17 residues. Trimming stripped 0 bases from V and 1 base from J, with 13 bases between. The CDR3 is CASSLDLYSPSYNEQFF. The CDR3, as DNA: TGTGCCAGCAGCTTAGATCTTTACTCACCTTCCTACAATGAGCAGTTCTTC.

This clonotype was counted ten times or more. This rearrangement joins TRBV20-1 to TRBJ1-1, with 8 bases aligning to TRBD1. Germline V CDR1 and CDR2: DFQATT, SNEGSKA (reference sequence). Trimming cost V 6 bases and J 5 bases; bases outside gene matches: 11. The CDR3 consists of 14 residues. Here the CDR3 DNA reads TGCAGTGCAGCCAAACAGGGGGGAAGAACTGAAGCTTTCTTT. This translates into CSAAKQGGRTEAFF.

This clonotype showed up many times. The gene calls are TRBV9 and TRBJ1-2; possibly TRBD1 for D (6 bases). CDR1 and CDR2 from the germline V gene are SGDLS and YYNGEE. This CDR3 has 15 residues. Trimming took off 0 bases at V and 4 bases at J, with 13 bases between the two ends. The CDR3 loop is CASSVEGGGGYGYTF. CDR3 coding DNA: TGTGCCAGCAGCGTAGAAGGAGGGGGAGGCTATGGCTACACCTTC.

This clonotype was detected many times. The J gene is TRBJ2-7, the V gene TRBV5-1; 8 nucleotides align to TRBD2. V lost 2 bases, J lost 7 bases, and 14 bases stayed unmatched. CDR1 and CDR2 (germline): SGHRS, YFSETQ. This CDR3 is built from 16 residues. The DNA for the CDR3 is TGCGCCAGCAGCTTTCCTCCGGGACTAGAAACGTTGGAGCAGTACTTC. Its translation is CASSFPPGLETLEQYF.

There are many counts of this clonotype. The J gene is TRBJ2-1, the V gene TRBV11-3, with TRBD2 matching over 9 bases. This CDR3 has 16 amino acids. From germline, CDR1 is SGHNT and CDR2 YENEEA. V shed 1 base, J shed 6 bases, and the junction held 7 bases outside the gene matches. The CDR3 DNA reads as TGTGCCAGCAGCTTAGGCCCTAGCGGGGCCTCCAATGAGCAGTTCTTC. Amino acid sequence: CASSLGPSGASNEQFF.